The source of this T cell receptor (beta chain) is a study of shared clonotypes between healthy human individuals. Study-wide context: Donors consisted of a couple of women and three men between 18 and 49.

Each cell subset's genomic DNA was divided evenly among several immunoSEQ plates. In the original processing: ImmunoSEQ output held junction-only sequences without quality scores, so filtering differed. The method was immunoSEQ multiplex PCR; TCRdb's version includes in-frame clones alone and lacks a portion of them. V, J and clone size reflect that table, while D and trimming were determined from the DNA. The data hold about 2 million clones, with roughly 94% observed a single time. The CDR3 runs to 12 residues. V dropped 5 bases and J dropped 10 bases, with 12 bases sitting between them. CDR1 PRHDT and CDR2 FYEKMQ come from the germline V gene (reference sequence). Notes on this clone: As yet, its antigen is unknown.

Positively selected for CCR7, the CD45RO-negative cells used as naive CD8 cells excluded terminally differentiated effector memory CD45RA+ cells. Study-level points and caveats: Some clonotypes were shared by all four sorted-subset donors, while others were not shared. The non-shared ones had lower generation probabilities than the shared ones.

This chain links TRBV13 with TRBJ2-1; no reliable D call. The sequence was obtained from a man aged 18 to 30 in good health. Sequencing was carried out using naive CD8+ T cells sorted from blood. The CDR3 DNA sequence: TGTGCCAGCAGCCCATCGGCCGGCGAGCAGTTCTTC. Amino acid sequence: CASSPSAGEQFF.